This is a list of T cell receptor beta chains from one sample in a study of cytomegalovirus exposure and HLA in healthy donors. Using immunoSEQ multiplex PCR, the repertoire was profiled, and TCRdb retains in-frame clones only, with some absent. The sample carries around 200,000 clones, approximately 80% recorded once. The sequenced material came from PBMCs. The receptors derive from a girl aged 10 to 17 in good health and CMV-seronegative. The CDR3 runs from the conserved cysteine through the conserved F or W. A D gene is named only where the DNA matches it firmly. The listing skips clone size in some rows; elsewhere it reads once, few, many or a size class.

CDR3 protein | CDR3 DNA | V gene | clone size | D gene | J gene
CASSIASGSSYEQYF | TGTGCCAGTAGTATCGCTAGCGGGAGCTCCTACGAGCAGTACTTC | TRBV19 | once | TRBD2 | TRBJ2-7
CASSQGQVGSEAFF | TGTGCCAGCTCACAGGGACAGGTAGGGTCTGAAGCTTTCTTT | TRBV18 | . | TRBD1 | TRBJ1-1
CASSRLAETDTQYF | TGTGCCAGCAGCAGGCTAGCGGAGACAGATACGCAGTATTTT | TRBV2 | . | TRBD2 | TRBJ2-3
CASSYSVPRAGLVEFF | TGTGCCAGCAGTTACTCGGTCCCGAGAGCGGGACTCGTGGAGTTCTTC | TRBV6-5 | . | TRBD2 | TRBJ2-1
CASSILREPGTEAFF | TGTGCCAGCAGTATCCTCAGGGAACCCGGCACTGAAGCTTTCTTT | TRBV27 | . | . | TRBJ1-1
CASSRPLRDRDADTQYF | TGTGCCAGCAGTCGCCCGCTCCGGGACAGGGACGCAGATACGCAGTATTTT | TRBV28 | . | TRBD1 | TRBJ2-3
CASSPDLPGTEAFF | TGCGCCAGCAGCCCTGACCTCCCGGGAACTGAAGCTTTCTTT | TRBV5-1 | once | . | TRBJ1-1
CASAVMGGSYNEQFF | TGTGCCAGCGCTGTTATGGGCGGGAGTTACAATGAGCAGTTCTTC | TRBV19 | . | TRBD2 | TRBJ2-1
CASSWAGSNEKLFF | TGTGCCAGCAGTTGGGCAGGTTCTAATGAAAAACTGTTTTTT | TRBV27 | . | . | TRBJ1-4
CASSANPLGLETGELFF | TGTGCCAGCAGCGCCAATCCCTTAGGACTAGAAACCGGGGAGCTGTTTTTT | TRBV9 | few | TRBD2 | TRBJ2-2
CASSFHQWAAFF | TGTGCCAGCAGTTTTCACCAATGGGCAGCTTTCTTT | TRBV28 | . | . | TRBJ1-1
CASSRRQGHQPQHF | TGTGCCAGCAGCCGCCGACAGGGCCATCAGCCCCAGCATTTT | TRBV28 | . | TRBD1 | TRBJ1-5
CACSAGVSNQPQHF | TGTGCCTGCTCAGCGGGAGTGAGCAATCAGCCCCAGCATTTT | TRBV6-1 | . | . | TRBJ1-5
CASSEWTSDSDEQFF | TGTGCCAGCAGCGAATGGACTAGCGATAGCGATGAGCAGTTCTTC | TRBV5-4 | . | TRBD2 | TRBJ2-1
CASLKGGRYTEAFF | TGTGCCAGCCTTAAAGGGGGCCGGTACACTGAAGCTTTCTTT | TRBV28 | . | TRBD1 | TRBJ1-1
CASSTGTGENF | TGTGCCAGCTCAACAGGGACAGGGGAAAACTTC | TRBV18 | . | TRBD1 | TRBJ2-7
CATGDSGQTYGYTF | TGTGCCACCGGGGACAGCGGACAGACCTATGGCTACACCTTC | TRBV25-1 | . | TRBD1 | TRBJ1-2
CASSQRGGETQYF | TGTGCCAGCAGCCAGAGGGGGGGAGAGACCCAGTACTTC | TRBV4-2 | . | . | TRBJ2-5
CASSGGPGGLNEQFF | TGTGCCAGCAGCGGGGGTCCGGGGGGGCTGAATGAGCAGTTCTTC | TRBV7-6 | . | TRBD2 | TRBJ2-1
CAWRGGYAVEYSGNTIYF | TGTGCCTGGAGGGGAGGGTATGCGGTCGAGTACTCTGGAAACACCATATATTTT | TRBV30 | . | . | TRBJ1-3
CASSLQGGRTDTQYF | TGTGCCAGCAGCTTACAAGGGGGACGCACAGATACGCAGTATTTT | TRBV7-2 | . | . | TRBJ2-3
CASSKVGLATGELFF | TGTGCCAGCAGCAAAGTGGGACTAGCGACCGGGGAGCTGTTTTTT | TRBV7-9 | . | TRBD2 | TRBJ2-2
CASSQADRVSIRELFF | TGTGCCAGCAGCCAAGCAGACAGGGTGTCAATACGGGAGCTGTTTTTT | TRBV14 | . | TRBD1 | TRBJ2-2
CASTSSRQSLNTEAFF | TGTGCCAGCACGTCAAGTCGACAGTCTCTCAACACTGAAGCTTTCTTT | TRBV4-2 | . | . | TRBJ1-1
CASSLQGSSYNEQFF | TGTGCCAGCAGCTTACAGGGGAGCTCCTACAATGAGCAGTTCTTC | TRBV9 | . | TRBD1 | TRBJ2-1
CASTRSRGSTEAFF | TGTGCCAGCACCCGAAGCAGGGGTAGCACTGAAGCTTTCTTT | TRBV6-5 | . | . | TRBJ1-1
CASGLRTSGEHEQFF | TGCGCCAGCGGCTTGCGGACTAGCGGCGAGCATGAGCAGTTCTTC | TRBV5-1 | . | TRBD2 | TRBJ2-1
CASSDGGLSLNQPQHF | TGTGCCAGCAGTGATGGGGGCCTTAGCCTAAATCAGCCCCAGCATTTT | TRBV25-1 | . | . | TRBJ1-5
CASSLHRGSDNEQFF | TGCGCCAGCAGCTTGCACAGGGGGTCGGACAATGAGCAGTTCTTC | TRBV5-1 | . | TRBD1 | TRBJ2-1
CASSTGGLTEAFF | TGTGCCAGCAGTACAGGGGGCCTCACTGAAGCTTTCTTT | TRBV28 | . | TRBD1 | TRBJ1-1
CASSRSVEQYF | TGTGCCAGCAGCCGTAGCGTCGAGCAGTACTTC | TRBV7-2 | . | . | TRBJ2-7
CASSSIRTGSPQPQHF | TGTGCCAGCAGCTCTATCAGGACAGGTTCGCCACAGCCCCAGCATTTT | TRBV7-9 | . | TRBD1 | TRBJ1-5
CASSIRLAGGTDTQYF | TGTGCCAGTAGTATCCGACTAGCGGGAGGAACAGATACGCAGTATTTT | TRBV19 | . | TRBD2 | TRBJ2-3
CAWGQHSNQPQHF | TGTGCCTGGGGGCAGCATAGCAATCAGCCCCAGCATTTT | TRBV30 | once | . | TRBJ1-5
CASSPQVGSQETQYF | TGCGCCAGCAGCCCCCAGGTTGGGAGCCAAGAGACCCAGTACTTC | TRBV5-1 | . | . | TRBJ2-5
CASSPGVIGTEAFF | TGTGCCAGCAGCCCAGGGGTAATCGGTACTGAAGCTTTCTTT | TRBV4-2 | . | . | TRBJ1-1
CASSLRAGVTYNEQFF | TGTGCCAGCAGCTTAAGGGCGGGAGTGACCTACAATGAGCAGTTCTTC | TRBV7-3 | . | TRBD2 | TRBJ2-1
CASSYTTGTARNEKLFF | TGTGCCAGCAGTTATACCACCGGGACAGCAAGAAATGAAAAACTGTTTTTT | TRBV7-9 | few | TRBD1 | TRBJ1-4
CASSPRTTSEAFF | TGTGCCAGCAGCCCCCGCACGACTTCTGAAGCTTTCTTT | TRBV7-9 | . | . | TRBJ1-1
CASNILGQVNTEAFF | TGTGCCAGTAACATACTCGGACAGGTCAACACTGAAGCTTTCTTT | TRBV19 | . | TRBD1 | TRBJ1-1
CASSRRTGDGYTF | TGTGCCAGCAGCCGTAGGACAGGGGATGGCTACACCTTC | TRBV27 | . | TRBD1 | TRBJ1-2
CAWSVGGVTEAFF | TGTGCCTGGAGTGTGGGGGGTGTCACTGAAGCTTTCTTT | TRBV30 | . | . | TRBJ1-1
CASNGGGGGIEPQHF | TGTGCCAGTAACGGGGGGGGAGGGGGTATTGAGCCCCAGCATTTT | TRBV19 | . | . | TRBJ1-5
CASGPDRGPREQYF | TGTGCCAGCGGGCCGGACAGGGGGCCCAGGGAGCAGTACTTC | TRBV2 | . | TRBD1 | TRBJ2-7
CASRQIDRGHLPQHF | TGTGCCAGCAGACAAATCGACAGGGGGCATCTTCCCCAGCATTTT | TRBV6-6 | . | TRBD1 | TRBJ1-5
CASSPRSGGFYNEQFF | TGTGCCAGTAGTCCCCGCTCAGGGGGCTTCTACAATGAGCAGTTCTTC | TRBV19 | . | TRBD1 | TRBJ2-1
CASSPTGVDQPQHF | TGTGCCAGCAGCCCGACAGGGGTTGATCAGCCCCAGCATTTT | TRBV5-6 | . | TRBD1 | TRBJ1-5
CASNTATANYGYTF | TGTGCCAGCAACACCGCCACAGCTAACTATGGCTACACCTTC | TRBV19 | . | . | TRBJ1-2
CASSLVLASGQETQYF | TGTGCCAGCAGCTTAGTCTTGGCTAGCGGCCAAGAGACCCAGTACTTC | TRBV7-9 | . | TRBD2 | TRBJ2-5
CASSAGTGTDTQYF | TGTGCCAGCAGCGCCGGGACAGGCACAGATACGCAGTATTTT | TRBV7-3 | . | TRBD1 | TRBJ2-3
CASSSRGMGYEQYF | TGTGCCAGCAGTTCTAGGGGTATGGGGTACGAGCAGTACTTC | TRBV6-1 | few | . | TRBJ2-7
CASSLTSGGTEAFF | TGTGCCAGCAGCTTAACCTCAGGGGGGACTGAAGCTTTCTTT | TRBV7-9 | . | TRBD1 | TRBJ1-1
CSVEHREHIQYF | TGCAGCGTTGAACACAGGGAGCACATTCAGTACTTC | TRBV29-1 | . | . | TRBJ2-4
CASSIGRDYGYTF | TGTGCCAGTAGTATCGGCAGGGACTACGGCTACACCTTC | TRBV19 | once | . | TRBJ1-2
CASSSRDRGEKLFF | TGTGCCAGCAGTTCCCGGGACAGGGGGGAAAAACTGTTTTTT | TRBV27 | . | TRBD1 | TRBJ1-4
CAWDRQENAEAFF | TGTGCCTGGGATAGACAGGAGAACGCTGAAGCTTTCTTT | TRBV30 | . | . | TRBJ1-1
CASSLEVVTGGTEAFF | TGTGCCAGCAGCTTGGAGGTGGTGACAGGGGGCACTGAAGCTTTCTTT | TRBV5-5 | . | TRBD1 | TRBJ1-1